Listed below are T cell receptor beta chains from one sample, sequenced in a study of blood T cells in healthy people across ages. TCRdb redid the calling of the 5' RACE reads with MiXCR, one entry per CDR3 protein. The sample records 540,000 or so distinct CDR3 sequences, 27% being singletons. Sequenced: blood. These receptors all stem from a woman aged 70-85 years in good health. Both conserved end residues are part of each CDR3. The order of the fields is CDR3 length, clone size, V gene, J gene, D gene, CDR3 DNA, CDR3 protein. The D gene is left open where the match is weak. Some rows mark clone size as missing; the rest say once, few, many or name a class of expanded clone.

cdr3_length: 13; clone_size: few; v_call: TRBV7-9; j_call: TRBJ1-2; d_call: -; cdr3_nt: TGTGCCAGCAGTTCGACGGTTGTGGGGGACTACACCTTC; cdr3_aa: CASSSTVVGDYTF
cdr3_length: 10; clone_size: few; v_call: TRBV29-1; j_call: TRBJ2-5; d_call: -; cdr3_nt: TGCAGCGTCCGAGACCGGACCCAGTACTTC; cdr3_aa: CSVRDRTQYF
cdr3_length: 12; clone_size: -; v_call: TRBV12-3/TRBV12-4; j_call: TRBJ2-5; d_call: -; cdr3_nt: TGTGCCAGCAGTTTGGGCCATGGGACCCAGTACTTC; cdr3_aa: CASSLGHGTQYF
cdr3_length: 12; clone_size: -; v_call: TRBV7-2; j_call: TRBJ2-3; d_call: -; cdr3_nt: TGTGCCAGCAGCTTACACCTAGATACGCAGTATTTT; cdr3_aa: CASSLHLDTQYF
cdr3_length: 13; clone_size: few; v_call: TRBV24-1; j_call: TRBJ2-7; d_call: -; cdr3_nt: TGTGCCACCAGTGTGGGGTCCTCCTACGAGCAGTACTTC; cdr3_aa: CATSVGSSYEQYF
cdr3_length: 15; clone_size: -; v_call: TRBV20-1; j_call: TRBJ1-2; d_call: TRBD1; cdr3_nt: TGCAGTGCTAGAGATAACAGGGGCCCTTGGTATGGCTACACCTTC; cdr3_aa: CSARDNRGPWYGYTF
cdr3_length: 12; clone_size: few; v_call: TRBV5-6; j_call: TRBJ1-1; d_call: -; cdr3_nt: TGTGCCAGCAGCCTGAGACCTTCCGAAGCTTTCTTT; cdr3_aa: CASSLRPSEAFF
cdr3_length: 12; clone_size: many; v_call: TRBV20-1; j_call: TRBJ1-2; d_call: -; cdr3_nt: TGCAGTGCCGGACGCGAAGACTATGGCTACACCTTC; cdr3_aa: CSAGREDYGYTF
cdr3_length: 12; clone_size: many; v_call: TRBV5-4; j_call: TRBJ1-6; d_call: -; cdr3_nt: TGTGCCAGCAGCTTGGTCGGGGGGCCCCTCCACTTT; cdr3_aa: CASSLVGGPLHF
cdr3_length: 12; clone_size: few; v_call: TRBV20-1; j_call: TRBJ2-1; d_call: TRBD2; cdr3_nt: TGCAGTATGACTGCGGGAGGTCGGGAGCAGTTCTTC; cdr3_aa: CSMTAGGREQFF
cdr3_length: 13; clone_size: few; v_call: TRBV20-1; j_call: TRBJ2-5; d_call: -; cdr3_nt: TGCAGTGCTAGAGTTAGAGGGGGGGAGACCCAGTACTTC; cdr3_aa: CSARVRGGETQYF
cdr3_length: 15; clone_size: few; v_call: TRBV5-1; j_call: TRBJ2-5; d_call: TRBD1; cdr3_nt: TGCGCCAGCTACGGGACAGGGGGCGGACAAGAGACCCAGTACTTC; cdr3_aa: CASYGTGGGQETQYF
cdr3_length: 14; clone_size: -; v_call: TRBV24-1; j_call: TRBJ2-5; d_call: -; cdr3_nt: TGTGCCACCAGTGATTCTGGGACCAGGGAGACCCAGCACTTC; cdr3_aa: CATSDSGTRETQHF
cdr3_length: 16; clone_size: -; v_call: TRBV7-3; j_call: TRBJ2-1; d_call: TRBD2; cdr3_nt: TGTGCCAGCAGCTCCGGGCTAGCGGGAGGGAACAATGAGCAGTTCTTC; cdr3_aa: CASSSGLAGGNNEQFF
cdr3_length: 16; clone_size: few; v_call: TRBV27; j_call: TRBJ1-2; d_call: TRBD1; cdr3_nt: TGTGCCAGCAGTAGGACCCGGGACAGGTCAAACTATGGCTACACCTTC; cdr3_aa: CASSRTRDRSNYGYTF
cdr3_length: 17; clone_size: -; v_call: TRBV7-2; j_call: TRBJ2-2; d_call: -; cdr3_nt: TGTGCCAGCAGCCCTAGTCCGAGAGCGGGGAACACCGGGGAGCTGTTTTTT; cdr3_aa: CASSPSPRAGNTGELFF
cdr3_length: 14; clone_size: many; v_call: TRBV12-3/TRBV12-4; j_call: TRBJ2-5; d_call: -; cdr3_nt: TGTGCCAGCAGTTTACTCGGCGGTGGGGAGACCCAGTACTTC; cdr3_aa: CASSLLGGGETQYF
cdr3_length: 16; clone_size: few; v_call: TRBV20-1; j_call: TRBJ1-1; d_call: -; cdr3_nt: TGCAGTGCGATAACCGGGACACAAAGTTTGAACACTGAAGCTTTCTTT; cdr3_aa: CSAITGTQSLNTEAFF
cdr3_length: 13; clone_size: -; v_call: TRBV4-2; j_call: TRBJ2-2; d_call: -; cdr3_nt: TGTGCCAGCAGCCTACTAGTAACCGGGGAGCTGTTTTTT; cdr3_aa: CASSLLVTGELFF
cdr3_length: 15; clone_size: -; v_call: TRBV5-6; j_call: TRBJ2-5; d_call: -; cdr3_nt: TGTGCCAGCAGCTCCGGGCAGGGTTACCAAGAGACCCAGTACTTC; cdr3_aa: CASSSGQGYQETQYF
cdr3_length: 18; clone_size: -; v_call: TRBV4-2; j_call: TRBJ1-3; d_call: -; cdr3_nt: TGTGCCAGCAGCCAAGATCGGTTCCGCAGCAACTCTGGAAACACCATATATTTT; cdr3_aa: CASSQDRFRSNSGNTIYF
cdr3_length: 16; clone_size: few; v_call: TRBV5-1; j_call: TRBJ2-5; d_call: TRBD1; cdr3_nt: TGCGCCAGCACGCCGCAGGGGACAGGGGTTGTGGAGACCCAGTACTTC; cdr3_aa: CASTPQGTGVVETQYF
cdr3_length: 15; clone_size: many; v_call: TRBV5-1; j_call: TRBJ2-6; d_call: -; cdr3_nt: TGTGCCAGCAGTTCACAGGGCTCTGGGGCCAACGTCCTGACTTTC; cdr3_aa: CASSSQGSGANVLTF
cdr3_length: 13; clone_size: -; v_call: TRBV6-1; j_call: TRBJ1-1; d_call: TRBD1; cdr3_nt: TGTGCCAGCAGTGCGTGGGACAGGGTGGGAGCTTTCTTT; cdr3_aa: CASSAWDRVGAFF
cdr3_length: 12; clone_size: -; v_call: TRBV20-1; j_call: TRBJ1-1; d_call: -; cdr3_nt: TGCAGTGCTAGAGGGCCGGGATTTGAAGCTTTCTTT; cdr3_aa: CSARGPGFEAFF
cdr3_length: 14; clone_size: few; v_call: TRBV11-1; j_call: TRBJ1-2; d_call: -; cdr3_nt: TGTGCCAGCAGCAGACTACAGGACGCGGCTGGCTACACCTTC; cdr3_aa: CASSRLQDAAGYTF
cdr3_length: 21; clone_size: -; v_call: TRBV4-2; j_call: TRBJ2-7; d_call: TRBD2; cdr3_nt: TGTGCCAGCAGCCAAGATAGGGGGCCACAAATTAGCGGGGGAGGATCCTACGAGCAGTACTTC; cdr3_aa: CASSQDRGPQISGGGSYEQYF